Listed here are 8 T cell receptor beta chains from one sample, sequenced in a study of regulatory T cells in long-lasting Graves disease. Regarding time point: persistent/refractory GD, antithyroid drugs over 5 years with positive TRAb. There was RNA extracted from PBMCs, and the TCR library was made from it. HTBI primers from iRepertoire and Arm-PCR of CDR3 regions yielded the TCR beta libraries. TCRdb reprocessed the multiplex PCR reads via MiXCR and lists one record per CDR3 protein. The sample has 500,000 to 800,000 distinct CDR3 sequences, about 32% seen once. This material consisted of peripheral blood mononuclear cells (PBMCs), taken when the disease was refractory, from a patient treated with antithyroid drugs. The source of these receptors is a female donor with Graves disease.

This chain links TRBV7-9 with TRBJ1-2; D not certain. Trimming stripped 6 bases from V and 3 bases from J, with 11 bases between. The CDR3 extends over 13 amino acids. Germline V gene sequence: CDR1 SEHNR, CDR2 FQNEAQ (reference sequence). The CDR3 DNA is TGTGCCAGCAGTCAAGGGAATCACTATGGCTACACCTTC. This codes for CASSQGNHYGYTF.

In this sample, this clonotype turned up a few times. The V call is TRBV3-1, the J call TRBJ2-2, with TRBD2 matching 10 bases. Germline values: CDR1 LGHDT, CDR2 YNNKEL (reference sequence). The V and J ends lost 3 bases and 8 bases, in that order; junction bases with no gene match: 6. This CDR3 is built from 15 residues. The CDR3 here is CASSQLSAGGGELFF. Written as DNA, the CDR3 is TGTGCCAGCAGCCAGTTATCAGCGGGAGGGGGGGAGCTGTTTTTT.

In its sample, this clonotype was seen a few times. The V gene is TRBV7-3, the J gene TRBJ1-1; 10 nucleotides align to TRBD1. The CDR3 spans 15 residues. Germline-derived CDR1 and CDR2 are SGHTA and FQGTGA. With 4 bases clipped from V and 3 bases from J, the junction kept 5 bases outside the gene matches. CDR3 protein: CASSSRTGGDTEAFF. The CDR3 bases are TGTGCCAGCAGCTCCCGGACAGGGGGGGACACTGAAGCTTTCTTT.

The CDR3 DNA reads as TGTGCCAGCAGCTTAAAGAAGGGCACTGAAGCTTTCTTT. It specifies CASSLKKGTEAFF. The chain links TRBV7-2 to TRBJ1-1; D gene unclear. CDR1 is SGHTA, CDR2 FQGNSA, per germline. The CDR3 length is 13 residues. With 2 bases removed from V and 4 bases from J, the gap between germline ends came to 8 bases.

The V gene is TRBV15, the J gene TRBJ1-5, with D unclear. Per the germline V gene, CDR1 is LNHNV and CDR2 is YYDKDF (reference sequence). Trimming took 6 bases from V and 0 from J, leaving 6 bases between them. The CDR3 loop spans 13 amino acids. The CDR3 loop is CATRVDSNQPQHF. The CDR3 DNA is TGTGCCACCAGAGTCGATAGCAATCAGCCCCAGCATTTT.

The chain is built from TRBV28 and TRBJ2-7; the match to TRBD1 covers 12 bases. The CDR3 is 15 residues long. V trimming: 5 bases; J trimming: 5 bases; junction bases outside the gene matches: 7. The germline gives CDR1 MDHEN, CDR2 SYDVKM. The CDR3 DNA sequence: TGTGCCAGCAGTCCTCCGGGACAGGGGGCCGACGAGCAGTACTTC. As protein: CASSPPGQGADEQYF.

The table lists this clonotype with a few counts. V is TRBV12-3 or TRBV12-4 and J is TRBJ2-6; TRBD1 agrees at 9 bases. The V and J ends lost 7 bases and 0 bases, in that order; junction bases with no gene match: 7. This CDR3 has 17 amino acids. The chain's CDR3 is CASTMGTGSSGANVLTF. CDR3 in DNA: TGTGCCAGCACAATGGGGACAGGGAGCTCTGGGGCCAACGTCCTGACTTTC.

This clonotype was seen many times. This chain joins TRBV12-3 or TRBV12-4 and TRBJ2-7; tentative D call: TRBD2 (6 bases). Trimming shortened V by 2 bases and J by 3 bases, and 11 bases separated the two germline ends. This CDR3 contains 14 residues. The CDR3: CASSLFQGGYEQYF. In DNA, the CDR3 is TGTGCCAGCAGTTTATTTCAGGGAGGCTACGAGCAGTACTTC.